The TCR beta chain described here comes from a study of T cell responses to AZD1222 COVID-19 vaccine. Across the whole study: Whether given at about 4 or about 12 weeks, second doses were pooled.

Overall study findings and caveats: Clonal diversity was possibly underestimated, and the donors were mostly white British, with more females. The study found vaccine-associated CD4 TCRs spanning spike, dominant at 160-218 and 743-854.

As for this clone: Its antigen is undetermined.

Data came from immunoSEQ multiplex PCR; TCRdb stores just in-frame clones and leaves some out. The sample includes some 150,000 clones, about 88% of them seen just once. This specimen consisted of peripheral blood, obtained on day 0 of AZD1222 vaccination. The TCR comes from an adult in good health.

DNA of the CDR3: TGTGCCAGCAGCTTTAGGGGAATAGATAGCTCTGGAAACACCATATATTTT. This codes for CASSFRGIDSSGNTIYF. The chain is built from TRBV7-2 and TRBJ1-3, with D perhaps matching TRBD1 (5 bases). V was clipped by 3 bases and J by 0 bases, with 15 bases between them. Germline V gene sequence: CDR1 SGHTA, CDR2 FQGNSA. This CDR3 has 17 amino acids.